Below, 20 T cell receptor delta chains from the same sample are listed, as sequenced in a study of γδ T cells in repeated Plasmodium falciparum infection. Vgamma9/Vdelta2+ and Vdelta2-negative gammadelta T cells were flow-sorted from PBMC for bulk sequencing. TCRdb re-called clones from the multiplex PCR reads via CATT. The table lists around 57,000 delta-chain clones, over 1.5% of them singletons, with 15% in the top ten. The source material was gamma-delta T cells from blood. These receptors were collected from a pool of human donors (malaria-infected and uninfected, not separated).

As regards this clone: Germline and junction disagree at one end, which may indicate a read error. This specimen includes other DNA sequences encoding the same CDR3. The V gene is TRDV1, the J gene TRDJ1, with D possibly matching TRDD3 (9 bases). The germline V gene has CDR1 TSWWSYY and CDR2 QGS. The CDR3 is 23 residues long. The CDR3 sequence: CALGELPYFLPGGYWVYTDKLIF. In nucleotides, the CDR3 is TGTGCTCTTGGAGAACTGCCCTACTTCCTACCCGGGGGATACTGGGTTTACACCGATAAACTCATCTTT.

With regard to this clone: The amino acid sequence in TCRdb belongs to a much larger clone and departs from this DNA's translation at residue 4, likely a sequencing read error; the sequence shown is translated from the DNA. The V and J genes are TRDV1 and TRDJ1; 7 bases are shared with TRDD3. The J gene, missing from TCRdb, was assigned here through DNA to germline matching. CDR1 is TSWWSYY and CDR2 is QGS in the germline V gene. The CDR3 contains 21 residues. The CDR3 here is CALVEFFRGDNGGLYTDKLIF. CDR3 in DNA: TGTGCTCTTGTGGAATTTTTTCGTGGCGATAATGGGGGACTGTACACCGATAAACTCATCTTT.

This clone was observed a few times. A read error likely explains why the TCRdb protein, taken from a much larger clone, differs from this DNA's translation at residue 20; the protein shown is translated from the DNA. This chain connects TRDV1 to TRDJ3; a weak D match, TRDD3 (8 bases). CDR3 size: 25 residues. Germline-derived CDR1 and CDR2 are TSWWSYY and QGS. CDR3 sequence reads: CALGDPIFLQGDNRADSWDPRQMFF. The DNA for the CDR3 is TGTGCTCTTGGGGATCCAATTTTCCTACAGGGGGATAACCGTGCGGACTCCTGGGACCCCCGACAGATGTTTTTC.

By proportion, this clone is medium-sized (0.01 to 0.1%). The sample carries other DNA sequences with the same CDR3. This chain connects TRAV38-2/DV8 to TRDJ1, with 8 bases lining up with TRDD3. Losses at the gene ends were 2 bases for V and 0 bases for J; bases not matched to a gene: 18. This CDR3 contains 20 residues. Germline assignment: CDR1 TSESDYY and CDR2 QEAYKQQN. The CDR3 reads CAYRSWYHVGTGGHTDKLIF. The CDR3 DNA reads TGTGCTTATAGGAGTTGGTACCACGTCGGTACTGGGGGCCACACCGATAAACTCATCTTT.

As to this clone: This DNA translates differently at residues 13 and 19 from the TCRdb protein, which is that of a much larger clone; a read error is likely, and the protein shown is the DNA's own translation. J is TRDJ1 and V is TRDV1; 10 bases fit TRDD3. CDR1 and CDR2 (germline): TSWWSYY, QGS. The J segment lost 7 bases and the V segment lost 4 bases, leaving 36 bases of the junction unmatched. CDR3 length: 24 amino acids. The DNA for the CDR3 is TGTGCTCTTGGGGGAGAGATGCCTTCCTATCTCTCTCCCCTAACTGGGGGATTTATCGGTAAACTCATCTTT. Protein product: CALGGEMPSYLSPLTGGFIGKLIF.

This clone rates as medium-sized (0.01 to 0.1%). Other DNA sequences in this specimen translate into the identical CDR3. The V gene is TRDV1, the J gene TRDJ1; 8 nucleotides match TRDD3. With V trimmed by 1 base and J by 8 bases, 18 bases remained unmatched. CDR3 length equals 18 residues. CDR1 and CDR2 (germline): TSWWSYY, QGS. CDR3 residues: CALGEPLREGDSAGKLIF. The CDR3, as DNA: TGTGCTCTTGGGGAACCTCTTCGAGAGGGGGATAGTGCCGGGAAACTCATCTTT.

This clone was detected a few times. TCRdb attributes to this sequence the protein of a much larger clone, which differs from the DNA translation at residue 2; a read error is likely, and the protein displayed is translated from the DNA. The chain combines TRDV1 with TRDJ2, with TRDD3 matching 9 bases. CDR3 size: 24 residues. Per the germline V gene, CDR1 is TSWWSYY and CDR2 is QGS. The CDR3 DNA is TGTTCTCTTGGGGAACTTCCTCATGAACTTACCAACCGGGGGATACAAAAGTTGACAGCACAACTCTTCTTT. Translating it yields CSLGELPHELTNRGIQKLTAQLFF.

Note on this clone: The likely explanation is a read error, given a far larger clone one base away. Other DNA sequences in the sample encode the same CDR3. The V gene is listed as TRDV1; no J gene was called; the table's D gene call, TRDD3, was not cross checked with the DNA. From germline, CDR1 is TSWWSYY and CDR2 QGS. The CDR3 is 16 residues long. The CDR3: CALGEQAGGFTDKLIF. The DNA for the CDR3 is TGTGCTCTTGGGGAGCAAGCTGGGGGATTCACCGATAAGCTCATCTTT.

With respect to this clone: This likely stems from a read error, as it lies one base from a far larger clone. Other DNA sequences in this specimen translate into the identical CDR3. The chain couples TRAV38-2/DV8 to TRDJ1; TRDD3 matches at 8 bases. TCRdb supplies no J gene; here it was assigned by aligning the nucleotide sequence to germline. The V gene end was trimmed by 3 bases and the J gene end by 1 base; junction bases not matched to a gene: 17. CDR1 is TSESDYY and CDR2 is QEAYKQQN in the germline V gene. CDR3 size: 19 residues. CDR3 nucleotide sequence: TGTGCTTATAGGATCCGCTTGGTGGGGGATCCTGTGGGCACCGATAAACTCATCTTT. Translation gives CAYRIRLVGDPVGTDKLIF.

This clone was detected a few times. The TCRdb record carries a much larger clone's protein, which differs from this DNA's translation at residue 15; a read error is the likely cause, and the protein listed here is the DNA translation. The chain employs TRDV1 and TRDJ1, with a weak D call TRDD3 (8 bases). The J gene, absent from TCRdb, was called here by matching the DNA to germline. The V end was cut by 3 bases, the J end by 1 base, with 39 bases between. Germline CDR1 and CDR2: TSWWSYY and QGS. CDR3 size: 24 residues. The CDR3 spells CALGELPRSWGRATRGYPTDKLIF. CDR3 DNA: TGTGCTCTTGGGGAGCTTCCTAGGTCTTGGGGCCGAGCTACTAGGGGATACCCCACCGATAAACTCATCTTT.

This clone was recorded a few times. This DNA translates differently at residue 10 from the TCRdb protein, which is that of a much larger clone; a read error is likely, and the protein shown is the DNA's own translation. The genes are TRDV1 and TRDJ1; maybe TRDD3 (5 bases). The J gene is not listed in TCRdb, so it was assigned here from a DNA match to germline. Germline V gene sequence: CDR1 TSWWSYY, CDR2 QGS. The CDR3 is made up of 17 amino acids. Trimming removed 0 bases from V and 0 bases from J, with 14 bases in between. CDR3 in amino acids: CALGELAWISYTDKLIF. DNA of the CDR3: TGTGCTCTTGGGGAACTGGCTTGGATATCGTACACCGATAAACTCATCTTT.

This clone turned up a few times. A far bigger clonotype differs at one base, so this is likely a read error. Other DNA sequences in the same sample also yield this CDR3. V usage is TRDV1 and J usage is TRDJ1; possible D gene TRDD3, 6 bases. Germline V gene data show CDR1 as TSWWSYY and CDR2 as QGS. Between the trimmed V and J ends, which lost 3 bases and 0 bases, there was a span of 26 bases. This CDR3 region has 20 residues. The CDR3 coding sequence is TGTGCTCTTGGGGAGATTAAAGGATACCACAGGGGACCCTACACCGATAAACTCATCTTT. Its translation is CALGEIKGYHRGPYTDKLIF.

Note on this clone: A far larger clone is a single base away, which makes a read error likely. The same CDR3 is also encoded by other DNA sequences in this sample. The chain carries TRDV2 and TRDJ1; 13 positions agree with TRDD3. TCRdb lists no J gene, so it was determined here by aligning the DNA to germline. Looked up from germline, CDR1 is GEAIGNYY and CDR2 is EKD. J lost 3 bases, V lost 6 bases, and 18 bases had no gene match. This CDR3 has 19 amino acids. CDR3 amino acids: CACSTSPKTGGYASDKLIF. CDR3 bases: TGTGCCTGTTCTACTTCACCCAAAACTGGGGGATACGCCTCCGATAAACTCATCTTT.

The DNA of the CDR3 is TGTGCTCTTGGGGAACCCTACACCCGCTTTACTGGGGGCCCTTCCCATCCCTCGTACACCGATAAACTCATCTTT. It yields the protein CALGEPYTRFTGGPSHPSYTDKLIF. The chain links TRDV1 to TRDJ1, with 8 positions matching TRDD3. This CDR3 is 25 amino acids long. Germline V CDR1 and CDR2: TSWWSYY, QGS. V was pared by 1 base and J by 0 bases, with 31 bases of the junction left unmatched.

A few counts support this clone. TCRdb assigns this DNA the protein of a much larger clone, which departs from its translation at residue 12; this likely reflects a read error, and the protein shown comes from translating the DNA. This chain links TRDV1 with TRDJ1, with 8 bases aligning to TRDD2. Here the J gene was assigned by germline matching of the DNA, as TCRdb has none. The CDR3 consists of 20 residues. Germline CDR1 is TSWWSYY and CDR2 is QGS. The ends lost 1 base at V and 3 bases at J; junction bases unmatched: 19. The CDR3 nucleotides read TGTGCTCTTGGGGAACCACTCTTCCTACATTTGAGGATACCTTCCGATAAACTCATCTTT. It translates to CALGEPLFLHLRIPSDKLIF.

About this clone itself: This DNA's translation differs at residue 3 from TCRdb's protein, which comes from a much larger clone; a read error is likely, and the protein shown is translated from the DNA. J is TRDJ1 and V is TRDV1, with 8 bases fitting TRDD3. No J segment appears in TCRdb, so it was assigned here by matching the sequence to germline. Looked up from germline, CDR1 is TSWWSYY and CDR2 is QGS. This CDR3 is 21 amino acids long. This chain's CDR3 is CAPGELVAPKYWGSYTDKLIF. CDR3 DNA sequence: TGTGCTCCTGGGGAACTAGTGGCCCCTAAGTACTGGGGGTCGTACACCGATAAACTCATCTTT.

Worth noting for this clone: TCRdb lists the protein of a much larger clone for this DNA, which differs at residue 22, so this is likely a read error; the protein given here is translated from the DNA itself. Here the V gene is TRDV1, but the J gene went uncalled; TRDD3, the table's D call, lacks a check against the DNA. Germline lookup yields CDR1 TSWWSYY and CDR2 QGS. This CDR3 region has 24 residues. The CDR3: CALGELLEFVSGWSGGSYTDKPIF. CDR3 DNA: TGTGCTCTTGGGGAACTATTGGAGTTTGTGTCCGGGTGGTCTGGGGGATCCTACACCGACAAACCCATCTTT.

In the case of this clone: No DNA is shown, since the ends of the CDR3 on it are uncertain; the CDR3 is the one TCRdb lists. No V gene was called, and the J gene is TRDJ1; TRDD3 is taken as the D call from the table, unchecked against the DNA. The CDR3 length equals 27 residues, ends included. CDR3 protein: CAIREMKGLTTVPVTRGGHPYTDKLIF.

This clone was counted a few times. TCRdb shows a much larger clone's protein in place of this DNA's translation, and the two differ at residue 8, likely through a read error; the protein shown is translated from the DNA. V is TRDV3 and J is TRDJ1; TRDD3 aligns across 12 bases. TCRdb lists no J gene, so it was determined here by aligning the DNA to germline. The CDR3 extends over 28 amino acids. Germline V CDR1 and CDR2: TVYSNPD, GDNSRS (reference sequence). V dropped 2 bases and J dropped 0; count of bases not matched to a gene: 43. The CDR3 DNA is TGTGCCTTTGGTGGTTCCTCCCTGCTGGGGGATACGGGGAGCGCATGTTTACGGATAGCTACGTACACCGATAAACTCATCTTT. It yields the protein CAFGGSSLLGDTGSACLRIATYTDKLIF.

Remarks on this clone: The protein held in TCRdb is that of a much larger clone and does not match this DNA's translation at residue 15, likely because of a read error; the protein shown is translated from the DNA. The chain carries TRDV1 and TRDJ1, with 7 positions matching TRDD2. The CDR3 is made up of 20 amino acids. CDR1 is TSWWSYY, CDR2 QGS, per germline. After removal of 2 bases from V and 3 bases from J, the junction contained 21 bases not matched to a gene. The CDR3 loop reads CALGEFFTFLGFKYADKLIF. The CDR3 nucleotides read TGTGCTCTTGGGGAATTTTTTACCTTCCTCGGATTCAAGTACGCCGATAAACTCATCTTT.